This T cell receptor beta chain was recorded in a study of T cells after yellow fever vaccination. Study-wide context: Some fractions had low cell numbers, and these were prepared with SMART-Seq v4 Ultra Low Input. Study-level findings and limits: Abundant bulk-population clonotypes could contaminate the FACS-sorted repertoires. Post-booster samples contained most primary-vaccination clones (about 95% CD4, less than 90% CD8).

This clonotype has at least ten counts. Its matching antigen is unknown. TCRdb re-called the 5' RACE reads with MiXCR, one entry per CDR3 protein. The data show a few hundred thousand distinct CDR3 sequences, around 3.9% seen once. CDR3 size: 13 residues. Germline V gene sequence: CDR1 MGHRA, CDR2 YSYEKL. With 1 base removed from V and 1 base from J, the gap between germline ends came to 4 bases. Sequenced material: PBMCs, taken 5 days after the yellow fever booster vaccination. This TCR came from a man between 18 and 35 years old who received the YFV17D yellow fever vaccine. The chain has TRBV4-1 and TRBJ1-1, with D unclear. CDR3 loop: CASSQGPNTEAFF. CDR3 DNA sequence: TGCGCCAGCAGCCAAGGACCGAACACTGAAGCTTTCTTT.